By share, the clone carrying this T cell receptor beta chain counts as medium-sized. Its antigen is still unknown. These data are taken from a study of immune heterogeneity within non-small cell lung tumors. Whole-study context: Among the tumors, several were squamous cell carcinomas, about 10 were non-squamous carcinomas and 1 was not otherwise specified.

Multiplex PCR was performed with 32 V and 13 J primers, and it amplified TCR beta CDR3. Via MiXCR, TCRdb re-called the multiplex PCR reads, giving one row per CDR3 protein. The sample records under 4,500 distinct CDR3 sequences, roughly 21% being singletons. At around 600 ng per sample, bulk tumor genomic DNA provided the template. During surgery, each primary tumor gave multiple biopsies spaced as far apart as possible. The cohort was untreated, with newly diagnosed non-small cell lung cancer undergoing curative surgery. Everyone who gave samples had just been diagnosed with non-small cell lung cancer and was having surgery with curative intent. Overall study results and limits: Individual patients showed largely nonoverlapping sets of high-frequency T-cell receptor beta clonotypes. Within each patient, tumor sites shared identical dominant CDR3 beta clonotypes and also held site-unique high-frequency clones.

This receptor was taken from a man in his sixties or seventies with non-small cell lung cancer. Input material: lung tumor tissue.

Here the CDR3 DNA reads TGTGCCAGCTCACCGGGACACTATAGCAATCAGCCCCAGCATTTT. It specifies CASSPGHYSNQPQHF. V is TRBV18 and J is TRBJ1-5; D possibly corresponds to TRBD1 (6 bases). This CDR3 contains 15 residues. V lost 3 bases and J lost 0, with 9 bases in between. Germline CDR1 and CDR2: KGHSH and LQKENI.